The clone carrying this T cell receptor (beta chain) was detected many times. The antigen is unknown. The library came from three nested PCR rounds adapted from ARM-PCR protocols. TCRdb re-analysed the multiplex PCR reads in MiXCR, keeping a single row per CDR3 protein. The repertoire holds tens of thousands of distinct CDR3 sequences, with roughly two thirds as singletons. This specimen belongs to a study of tumor and adjacent non-tumor tissue in lung cancer. Study information: Each sample yielded 3.5 million to 5 million productive TCRbeta reads on average. The study, taken as a whole, reports: Significantly higher TCR diversity was found in tumor than normal lung.

The template was RNA from unsorted bulk tissue. More than 3 cm separated this lung sample from the edge of the tumor. CDR3 length: 14 residues. Trimming at V came to 6 bases and at J to 5 bases, leaving 4 bases not matched to a gene. The source is a woman in her forties with non-small cell lung cancer. V and J are TRBV12-3 or TRBV12-4 and TRBJ2-2, with TRBD1 identical over 9 bases. Material for sequencing was distant non-tumor lung tissue. The CDR3 region has the DNA TGTGCCAGCAGAGAACAGGGGGCTACCGGGGAGCTGTTTTTT. Amino acids: CASREQGATGELFF.